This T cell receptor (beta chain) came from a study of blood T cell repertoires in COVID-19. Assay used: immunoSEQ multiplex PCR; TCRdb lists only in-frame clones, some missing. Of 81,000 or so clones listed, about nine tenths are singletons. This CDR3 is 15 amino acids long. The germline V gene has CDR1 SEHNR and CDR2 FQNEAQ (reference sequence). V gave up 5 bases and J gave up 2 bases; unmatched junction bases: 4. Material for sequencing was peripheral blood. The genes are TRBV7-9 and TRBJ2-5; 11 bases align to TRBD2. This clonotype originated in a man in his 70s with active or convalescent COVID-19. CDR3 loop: CASSGTSGPQETQYF. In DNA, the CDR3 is TGTGCCAGCAGCGGGACTAGCGGTCCTCAAGAGACCCAGTACTTC.